The clone carrying this T cell receptor beta chain has more than one count but fewer than ten. Its antigen remains unidentified. These data are taken from a study of beta chain features in type 1 diabetes. Expressed TCRB transcripts were sequenced, since all the RNA that had been isolated was reverse transcribed. The assay was immunoSEQ multiplex PCR, and TCRdb's table has in-frame clones only and misses some. The sample holds 680,000 or so clones, about an eighth seen once. Study conclusions and caveats: Insertions were fewer and deletions more numerous at VDJ junctions in type 1 diabetes patients. Patients with Type 1 diabetes showed moderately but significantly shorter TCRB CDR3s in all four CD4+ subsets. Among patients, naive, central memory and Treg TCRB repertoires appeared more similar than among healthy donors.

Based on CD45RO/CCR7/CD25/CD127/CD95/CD27, CD4+ regulatory, stem cell-like memory, naive and central memory cells were sorted. The sequencing sample was made of naive CD4+ T cells from blood. The receptor was derived from a man aged 18 to 29 with type 1 diabetes.

DNA of the CDR3: TGTGCCAGCAGTAACTCAGGGGGTATAAATGGCTACACCTTC. This encodes CASSNSGGINGYTF. This chain joins TRBV2 and TRBJ1-2; 7 nucleotides line up with TRBD1. CDR1 is SNHLY and CDR2 is FYNNEI in the germline V gene. This CDR3 has 14 residues. After removal of 5 bases from V and 6 bases from J, the junction contained 9 bases not matched to a gene.